Presented here are 18 T cell receptor beta chains from one specimen sequenced in a study of blood T cell repertoires in COVID-19. The assay was immunoSEQ multiplex PCR, and TCRdb's table has in-frame clones only and misses some. This sample has more than 200,000 clones, with roughly nine tenths found just once. The sample was peripheral blood. The receptors come from a man between 18 and 29 years old with active or convalescent COVID-19.

This clone appeared a single time. The rearrangement links TRBV6-5 to TRBJ2-3; the D gene is possibly TRBD1 (6 bases). The CDR3 is 12 amino acids. CDR1 is MNHEY and CDR2 is SVGAGI in the germline V gene. V was cut by 6 bases and J by 6 bases, with 10 bases left in between. The CDR3 loop is CASRQGRDTQYF. The CDR3 coding sequence is TGTGCCAGCAGGCAGGGGCGGGATACGCAGTATTTT.

The V and J genes are TRBV7-6 and TRBJ2-1; possible D gene TRBD2, 5 bases. V was clipped by 0 bases and J by 6 bases, with 9 bases between them. Germline assignment: CDR1 SGHVS and CDR2 FNYEAQ. The CDR3 spans 14 residues. The CDR3 is CASSLALAGNEQFF. In DNA form, the CDR3 reads TGTGCCAGCAGCTTAGCTCTAGCTGGCAATGAGCAGTTCTTC. The whole variable domain, filled in from reference TRBV7-6 and TRBJ2-1, reads GAGVSQSPRYKVTKRGQDVALRCDPISGHVSLYWYRQALGQGPEFLTYFNYEAQQDKSGLPNDRFSAERPEGSISTLTIQRTEQRDSAMYRCASSLALAGNEQFFGPGTRLTVL.

The chain joins TRBV6-6 to TRBJ1-2; TRBD1 might be the D (5 bases). This CDR3 comprises 13 residues. Germline V CDR1 and CDR2: MNHNY, SVGAGI (reference sequence). Trimming left V 5 bases short and J 4 bases short, with 11 bases between. DNA for the CDR3: TGTGCCAGCAGTCGCCTCGACAGCTATGGCTACACCTTC. Encoded protein: CASSRLDSYGYTF.

The rearrangement uses TRBV3-1 (or the pseudogene TRBV3-2) and TRBJ1-1; 10 bases align to TRBD1. Germline V lookup: CDR1 LGHDT, CDR2 YNNKEL (reference sequence). CDR3 size: 16 residues. With V trimmed by 1 base and J by 3 bases, 5 bases remained unmatched. Written as DNA, the CDR3 is TGTGCCAGCAGCCAAGGGACAGGGGGATGGGACACTGAAGCTTTCTTT. Translated, it gives CASSQGTGGWDTEAFF.

This sequence joins TRBV10-3 and TRBJ1-2; 7 nucleotides align to TRBD1. The trim removed 2 bases at V and 8 bases at J, leaving 11 bases unmatched. CDR3 length: 15 residues. Germline CDR1 reads ENHRY; CDR2 reads SYGVKD. CDR3 sequence (DNA): TGTGCCATCAGTGAGACGCGGGACAGCCTGCCCGGCTACACCTTC. Amino acids: CAISETRDSLPGYTF.

The count of this clone is one. This chain uses TRBV9 with TRBJ2-3; no definite D call. The germline gives CDR1 SGDLS, CDR2 YYNGEE. The CDR3 sequence is 15 residues long. V gave up 0 bases and J gave up 5 bases, with 13 bases separating them. The CDR3 sequence: CASSVVASLIDTQYF. Written as DNA, the CDR3 is TGTGCCAGCAGCGTAGTGGCTTCGTTAATAGATACGCAGTATTTT.

The rearrangement uses TRBV7-3 and TRBJ2-5; D is uncertain. V lost 8 bases and J lost 7, with 11 bases in between. Germline CDR1 and CDR2: SGHTA and FQGTGA. The CDR3 is 11 amino acids. CDR3 amino acids: CASQRLGTQYF. The CDR3 region has the DNA TGTGCCAGCCAGCGCCTCGGGACCCAGTACTTC.

The CDR3 DNA reads TGTGCCCACGGGGGGGCGTCCACCTACGAGCAGTACTTC. The encoded protein is CAHGGASTYEQYF. This chain links TRBV30 with TRBJ2-7, with 8 bases that match TRBD2. The CDR3 is made up of 13 amino acids. V shed 8 bases, J shed 2 bases, and the junction held 8 bases outside the gene matches. The germline V gene encodes CDR1 GTSNPN and CDR2 SVGIG (reference sequence).

This clone showed up many times. J is TRBJ2-6 and V is TRBV18; D remains unclear. The V end lost 3 bases, the J end lost 4 bases, and 13 bases lay between the germline ends. Germline CDR1 reads KGHSH; CDR2 reads LQKENI. The CDR3 consists of 16 residues. As DNA, the CDR3 is TGTGCCAGCTCACCTCAGGCCCGCCACGGGGCCAACGTCCTGACTTTC. Protein product: CASSPQARHGANVLTF.

This clone was counted between two and nine times. The chain is built from TRBV6-2 or TRBV6-3 and TRBJ2-3, with 11 positions matching TRBD2. The CDR3 has 14 amino acids. CDR1 is MNHEY and CDR2 is SVGEGT in the germline V gene. The ends lost 4 bases at V and 6 bases at J; junction bases unmatched: 3. The CDR3 reads CASSSSGGSDTQYF. The CDR3 DNA is TGTGCCAGCAGTTCTAGCGGGGGGTCGGATACGCAGTATTTT.

This clone has just a few counts. This sequence joins TRBV28 and TRBJ2-5; 7 bases are shared with TRBD1. Germline V gene data show CDR1 as MDHEN and CDR2 as SYDVKM. V dropped 5 bases and J dropped 2; count of bases not matched to a gene: 8. This CDR3 region has 15 residues. The CDR3 loop is CASSETGTAQETQYF. The CDR3 DNA follows: TGTGCCAGCAGTGAAACCGGGACAGCACAAGAGACCCAGTACTTC.

The J gene is TRBJ1-5, the V gene TRBV2, with D possibly matching TRBD1 (6 bases). Trimming took off 4 bases at V and 4 bases at J, with 11 bases between the two ends. Germline V CDR1 and CDR2: SNHLY, FYNNEI. The CDR3 runs 14 residues. CDR3 sequence reads: CASSGLGANQPQHF. Here the CDR3 DNA reads TGTGCCAGCAGTGGGTTGGGGGCTAATCAGCCCCAGCATTTT. Complete variable domain (other parts from reference TRBV2 and TRBJ1-5): EPEVTQTPSHQVTQMGQEVILRCVPISNHLYFYWYRQILGQKVEFLVSFYNNEISEKSEIFDDQFSVERPDGSNFTLKIRSTKLEDSAMYFCASSGLGANQPQHFGDGTRLSIL.

The chain uses TRBV5-6 and TRBJ1-6; 10 nucleotides line up with TRBD1. Germline V gene data show CDR1 as SGHDT and CDR2 as YYEEEE. The CDR3 length is 15 residues. The V gene end was trimmed by 3 bases and the J gene end by 7 bases; junction bases not matched to a gene: 4. CDR3 loop: CASSYKDRGNSPLHF. The CDR3 region has the DNA TGTGCCAGCAGCTATAAGGACAGGGGGAATTCACCCCTCCACTTT.

The chain employs TRBV25-1 and TRBJ1-4; D call uncertain. Germline-derived CDR1 and CDR2 are MGHDK and SYGVNS. With 8 bases removed from V and 7 bases from J, the gap between germline ends came to 26 bases. CDR3 length: 17 residues. Here the CDR3 DNA reads TGTGCCAGCTACGGCTCTCCGCTCGGGATGGCAACTGAAAAACTGTTTTTT. It specifies CASYGSPLGMATEKLFF.

The chain is built from TRBV15 and TRBJ2-7; D may be TRBD1 (5 bases). Between the trimmed V and J ends, which lost 0 bases and 2 bases, there was a span of 11 bases. The germline CDR1 and CDR2 sequences are LNHNV and YYDKDF (reference sequence). The CDR3 consists of 15 residues. In DNA form, the CDR3 reads TGTGCCACCAGCAGAGAGACAGCCCTTACCTACGAGCAGTACTTC. This gives the protein CATSRETALTYEQYF.

The chain uses TRBV3-1 (or the pseudogene TRBV3-2) and TRBJ1-3, with D unclear. Trimming took 3 bases from V and 0 from J, leaving 9 bases between them. CDR1 and CDR2 from the germline V gene are LGHDT and YNNKEL (reference sequence). The length of the CDR3 is 15 residues. The CDR3 coding sequence is TGTGCCAGCAGCCATGGCTCAAGCTCTGGAAACACCATATATTTT. Translating it yields CASSHGSSSGNTIYF.

Here the CDR3 DNA reads TGTGCCAGCAGCCAGTCCGGGACAGGAATCTACGAGCAGTACTTC. It specifies CASSQSGTGIYEQYF. The V call is TRBV3-1 (or the pseudogene TRBV3-2), the J call TRBJ2-7; TRBD1 aligns across 8 bases. This CDR3 is built from 15 residues. V lost 3 bases to trimming and J lost 3 bases; unmatched junction nucleotides: 7. The germline CDR1 and CDR2 sequences are LGHDT and YNNKEL (reference sequence).

In DNA form, the CDR3 reads TGTGCCAGCAGTCGTATAGAGGGACAGCCCCAGCATTTT. Residues: CASSRIEGQPQHF. The chain employs TRBV27 and TRBJ1-5, with no clear D. The V gene's germline CDR1 is MNHEY and CDR2 SMNVEV (reference sequence). Trimming pared 5 bases from V and 7 bases from J, leaving 12 bases between. CDR3 length: 13 residues.